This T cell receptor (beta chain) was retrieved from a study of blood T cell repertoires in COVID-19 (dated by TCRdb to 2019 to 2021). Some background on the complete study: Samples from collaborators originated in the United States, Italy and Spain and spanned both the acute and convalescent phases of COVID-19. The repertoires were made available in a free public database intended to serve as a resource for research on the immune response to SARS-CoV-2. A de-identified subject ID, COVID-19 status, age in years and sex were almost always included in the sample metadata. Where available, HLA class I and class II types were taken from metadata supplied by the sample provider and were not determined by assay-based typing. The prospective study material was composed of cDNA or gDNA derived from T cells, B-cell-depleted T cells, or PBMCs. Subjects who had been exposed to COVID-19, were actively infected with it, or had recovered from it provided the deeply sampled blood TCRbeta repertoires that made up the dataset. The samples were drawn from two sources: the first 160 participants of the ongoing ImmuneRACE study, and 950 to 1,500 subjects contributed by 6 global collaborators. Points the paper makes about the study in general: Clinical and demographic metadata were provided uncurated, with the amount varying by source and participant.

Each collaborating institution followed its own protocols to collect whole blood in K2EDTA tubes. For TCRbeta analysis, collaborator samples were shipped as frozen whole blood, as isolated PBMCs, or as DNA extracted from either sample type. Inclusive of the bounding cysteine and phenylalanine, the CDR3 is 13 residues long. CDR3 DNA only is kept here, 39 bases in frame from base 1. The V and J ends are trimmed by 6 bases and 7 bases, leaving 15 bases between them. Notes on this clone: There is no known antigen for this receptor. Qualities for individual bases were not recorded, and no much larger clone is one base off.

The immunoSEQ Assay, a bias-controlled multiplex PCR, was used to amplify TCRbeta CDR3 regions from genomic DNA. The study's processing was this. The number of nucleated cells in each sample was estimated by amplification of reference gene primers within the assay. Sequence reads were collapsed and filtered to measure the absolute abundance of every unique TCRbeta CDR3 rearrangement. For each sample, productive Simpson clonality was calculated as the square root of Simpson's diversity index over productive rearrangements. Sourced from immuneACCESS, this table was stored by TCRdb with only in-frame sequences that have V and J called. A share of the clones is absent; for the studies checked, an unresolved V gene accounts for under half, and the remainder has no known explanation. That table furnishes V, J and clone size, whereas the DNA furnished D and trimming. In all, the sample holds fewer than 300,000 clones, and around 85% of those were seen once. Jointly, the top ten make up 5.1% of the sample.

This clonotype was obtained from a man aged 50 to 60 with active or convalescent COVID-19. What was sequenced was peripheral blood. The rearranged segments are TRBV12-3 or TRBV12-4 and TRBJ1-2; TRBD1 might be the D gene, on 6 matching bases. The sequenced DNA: TGTGCCAGCAGCCAGGGGTTGCGGGTTGGCTACACCTTC. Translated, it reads CASSQGLRVGYTF.